A single sample is the source of the 20 T cell receptor beta chains below, sequenced in a study of T cells in Graves' hyperthyroidism and ophthalmopathy. Researchers took RNA transcripts and amplified the TCR beta CDR3 regions from them. During a first-round RT-PCR of the TCR CDR3, the HTBI primer set was used. TCRdb independently ran MiXCR on the multiplex PCR reads; one entry per CDR3 protein. The table records 390,000 or so distinct CDR3 sequences, roughly 14% of them present only once. Sequencing was performed on blood. The origin of the receptors is a man younger than 35 with Graves' ophthalmopathy.

This clonotype was observed at least ten times. This chain links TRBV29-1 with TRBJ2-3; no reliable D call. This CDR3 has 14 residues. V lost 2 bases, J lost 1 base, and 10 bases lay in between. Germline assignment: CDR1 SQVTM and CDR2 ANQGSEA. In DNA form, the CDR3 reads TGCAGCGTTGAAAACGTGTTCGGCACAGATACGCAGTATTTT. It yields the protein CSVENVFGTDTQYF.

This clonotype occurred many times. This chain links TRBV6-5 with TRBJ2-3; TRBD1 matches 9 bases. Looked up from germline, CDR1 is MNHEY and CDR2 is SVGAGI. This CDR3 contains 15 residues. V gave up 2 bases and J gave up 3 bases; unmatched junction bases: 3. CDR3 DNA: TGTGCCAGCAGTTACGGGACAGGGAGGACAGATACGCAGTATTTT. As protein: CASSYGTGRTDTQYF.

This clonotype was seen ten or more times. The rearrangement links TRBV6-5 to TRBJ2-7; 8 bases agree with TRBD2. Germline V gene lookup returns CDR1 MNHEY and CDR2 SVGAGI. After removal of 0 bases from V and 2 bases from J, the junction contained 6 bases not matched to a gene. This CDR3 has 16 residues. CDR3 nucleotides: TGTGCCAGCAGTTACTCGTCTAGCGGGCTCGCCTACGAGCAGTACTTC. Protein product: CASSYSSSGLAYEQYF.

The table lists this clonotype with many counts. The V gene is TRBV7-8, the J gene TRBJ2-7; 8 positions agree with TRBD2. The CDR3 extends over 15 amino acids. Germline V gene lookup returns CDR1 SGHVS and CDR2 FQNEAQ. V was pared by 6 bases and J by 6 bases, with 13 bases of the junction left unmatched. The CDR3 bases are TGTGCCAGCAGACCGAGCGGGAGTATTCTCAGCGAGCAGTACTTC. Translating it yields CASRPSGSILSEQYF.

J is TRBJ1-6 and V is TRBV7-9; perhaps TRBD1 as D (6 bases). The CDR3 has 15 residues. V was clipped by 1 base and J by 7 bases, with 11 bases between them. Germline CDR1 reads SEHNR; CDR2 reads FQNEAQ (reference sequence). The CDR3, as DNA: TGTGCCAGCAGCTTAGGGGGGCGCCAGAATTCACCCCTCCACTTT. Protein sequence: CASSLGGRQNSPLHF. Variable domain in full (rest from reference TRBV7-9 and TRBJ1-6): DTGVSQNPRHKITKRGQNVTFRCDPISEHNRLYWYRQTLGQGPEFLTYFQNEAQLEKSRLLSDRFSAERPKGSFSTLEIQRTEQGDSAMYLCASSLGGRQNSPLHFGNGTRLTVT.

This clonotype was counted many times. The V call is TRBV11-3, the J call TRBJ2-1; TRBD2 agrees at 13 bases. Germline CDR1 reads SGHNT; CDR2 reads YENEEA. The V segment lost 0 bases and the J segment 5 bases; nucleotides outside the gene matches: 4. This CDR3 comprises 17 residues. CDR3 in amino acids: CASSLESGLAGHNEQFF. Here the CDR3 DNA reads TGTGCCAGCAGCTTAGAGTCGGGACTAGCGGGACACAATGAGCAGTTCTTC.

This clonotype was observed at least ten times. The chain couples TRBV24-1 to TRBJ1-2, with D uncertain. CDR3 length: 12 amino acids. Per the germline V gene, CDR1 is KGHDR and CDR2 is SFDVKD. V was cut by 3 bases and J by 2 bases, with 3 bases left in between. The CDR3: CATSDLNYGYTF. The DNA of the CDR3 is TGTGCCACCAGTGATCTGAACTATGGCTACACCTTC.

On this clonotype itself: The junction departs from germline at one end; a sequencing error may be responsible. This chain links TRBV5-1 with TRBJ2-1; the match to TRBD2 covers 10 bases. CDR3 length equals 16 residues. Looked up from germline, CDR1 is SGHRS and CDR2 is YFSETQ. CDR3 coding DNA: TGCGCCAGCAGCCCGGGGACTAGCGTACCCTACAATGAGCAGTCCTTC. Protein: CASSPGTSVPYNEQSF.

This clonotype was seen repeatedly, ten times or more. This chain links TRBV5-1 with TRBJ2-7; D unresolved. The V end lost 4 bases, the J end lost 0 bases, and 8 bases lay between the germline ends. Germline-derived CDR1 and CDR2 are SGHRS and YFSETQ. CDR3 length: 13 residues. The CDR3 protein is CASSPLNSYEQYF. The CDR3 coding sequence is TGCGCCAGCAGCCCCCTGAACTCCTACGAGCAGTACTTC.

This clonotype was picked up many times. J is TRBJ1-1 and V is TRBV19; D is possibly TRBD1 (6 bases). The CDR3 is 15 residues long. V lost 1 base and J 0 bases, leaving 9 bases between the germline ends. CDR1 and CDR2 (germline): LNHDA, SQIVND (reference sequence). CDR3 sequence reads: CASSIGQVMNTEAFF. CDR3 nucleotide sequence: TGTGCCAGTAGTATAGGACAGGTGATGAACACTGAAGCTTTCTTT.

This clonotype was detected ten times or more. The chain couples TRBV18 to TRBJ1-1; no reliable D call. The CDR3 length is 12 residues. Trimming removed 2 bases at V and 6 bases at J, with 7 bases between. Germline loops: CDR1 KGHSH, CDR2 LQKENI. CDR3 sequence: CASSPVLSEAFF. DNA of the CDR3: TGTGCCAGCTCACCAGTGTTATCTGAAGCTTTCTTT.

In this sample, this clonotype turned up many times. The J gene is TRBJ2-7, the V gene TRBV5-1; a possible D gene is TRBD1 (6 bases). Deletions cut 4 bases from V and 0 bases from J, with 14 bases between. CDR1 is SGHRS, CDR2 YFSETQ, per germline. The CDR3 is made up of 15 amino acids. The CDR3 region is CASSLGQTSSYEQYF. In DNA form, the CDR3 reads TGCGCCAGCAGCCTAGGACAGACCAGCTCCTACGAGCAGTACTTC.

This clonotype occurred many times. The J gene is TRBJ2-5, the V gene TRBV7-2; D ambiguous. Germline V gene data show CDR1 as SGHTA and CDR2 as FQGNSA. Trimming cost V 3 bases and J 2 bases, with 10 bases left between them. The CDR3 is 14 amino acids. CDR3 sequence (DNA): TGTGCCAGCAGCTTTTCACAGCTTCAAGAGACCCAGTACTTC. The encoded protein is CASSFSQLQETQYF.

This rearrangement joins TRBV5-1 to TRBJ2-3; either TRBD1 or TRBD2 may supply D (5 bases each). The CDR3 covers 13 residues. The V end lost 2 bases, the J end lost 5 bases, and 9 bases lay between the germline ends. CDR1 SGHRS and CDR2 YFSETQ come from the germline V gene. The CDR3 protein is CASSFEGRDTQYF. The CDR3 nucleotides are TGCGCCAGCAGCTTCGAGGGGAGAGATACGCAGTATTTT.

This clonotype was counted at least ten times. The chain recombines TRBV7-9 with TRBJ2-1, with 12 positions matching TRBD2. CDR1 is SEHNR and CDR2 is FQNEAQ in the germline V gene (reference sequence). The V gene end was trimmed by 0 bases and the J gene end by 4 bases; junction bases not matched to a gene: 4. There are 17 residues in the CDR3. The CDR3 sequence: CASSLAPGLAGYNEQFF. In DNA form, the CDR3 reads TGTGCCAGCAGCTTAGCGCCGGGACTAGCGGGTTACAATGAGCAGTTCTTC.

This clonotype was counted many times. This chain uses TRBV20-1 with TRBJ2-1, with D maybe TRBD2 (5 bases). V dropped 3 bases and J dropped 6 bases, with 12 bases sitting between them. Germline CDR1 and CDR2: DFQATT and SNEGSKA (reference sequence). This CDR3 is 13 amino acids long. The CDR3 is CSARVLAFNEQFF. The CDR3 DNA follows: TGCAGTGCTAGGGTTCTAGCTTTCAATGAGCAGTTCTTC.

In this sample, this clonotype turned up once. The chain has TRBV6-1 and TRBJ2-2; D is possibly TRBD2 (5 bases). V dropped 8 bases and J dropped 2 bases, with 9 bases sitting between them. Per the germline V gene, CDR1 is MNHNS and CDR2 is SASEGT. The CDR3 extends over 13 amino acids. In DNA, the CDR3 is TGTGCCAGCTGCCGGGGAAACACCGGGGAGCTGTTTTTT. This encodes CASCRGNTGELFF.

This clonotype was found many times. This sequence joins TRBV9 and TRBJ2-3; D possibly corresponds to TRBD2 (5 bases). Trimming shortened V by 1 base and J by 8 bases, and 11 bases separated the two germline ends. CDR1 is SGDLS, CDR2 YYNGEE, per germline. The CDR3 loop spans 13 amino acids. CDR3 DNA sequence: TGTGCCAGCAGCGTATTGGAGGTCGGTACGCAGTATTTT. Protein sequence: CASSVLEVGTQYF.

This clonotype was seen ten or more times. Here the CDR3 reads CASSLWTGSEAFF. CDR3 nucleotides: TGTGCCAGCAGCTTGTGGACAGGATCTGAAGCTTTCTTT. The V call is TRBV5-6, the J call TRBJ1-1; 7 bases map to TRBD1. In germline, CDR1 is SGHDT, CDR2 YYEEEE. V shed 1 base, J shed 6 bases, and the junction held 3 bases outside the gene matches. This CDR3 contains 13 residues.

In its sample, this clonotype was seen a few times. V and J are TRBV19 and TRBJ1-2; 7 nucleotides agree with TRBD1. Germline loops: CDR1 LNHDA, CDR2 SQIVND (reference sequence). V shed 9 bases, J shed 6 bases, and the junction held 10 bases outside the gene matches. The CDR3 consists of 13 residues. CDR3: CASATGFRDGYTF. The CDR3 bases are TGTGCCAGCGCGACAGGGTTTAGAGATGGCTACACCTTC. The complete variable domain, with remaining parts taken from reference TRBV19 and TRBJ1-2, reads DGGITQSPKYLFRKEGQNVTLSCEQNLNHDAMYWYRQDPGQGLRLIYYSQIVNDFQKGDIAEGYSVSREKKESFPLTVTSAQKNPTAFYLCASATGFRDGYTFGSGTRLTVV.